This T cell receptor beta chain emerged from a study of cytomegalovirus exposure and HLA in healthy donors. In the PCR, 60 Vbeta and 13 Jbeta primers were used. The table came from immunoSEQ multiplex PCR; TCRdb's copy has only in-frame clones and leaves some out. The sample contains under 200,000 clones, roughly 85% of which appear only once. The CDR3 extends over 13 amino acids. The germline CDR1 and CDR2 sequences are MNHEY and SMNVEV (reference sequence). The V gene end was trimmed by 5 bases and the J gene end by 9 bases; junction bases not matched to a gene: 10. This TCR was sampled from a woman aged 45-60 years in good health and CMV-seronegative. The sample consisted of PBMCs. The chain uses TRBV27 and TRBJ2-7; 7 bases are a match to TRBD1. The CDR3 coding sequence is TGTGCCAGCAGTCCCGGGACAGCATCAGGGCAGTACTTC. Its protein is CASSPGTASGQYF.